A single sample is the source of the 11 T cell receptor beta chains below, sequenced in a study of blood T cells in healthy people across ages. Then a second PCR, running about 7 to 11 cycles, was carried out with a sample-barcoded 5' primer and a J-beta primer mix. TCRdb used MiXCR to reprocess the 5' RACE reads, holding one entry per CDR3 protein. The repertoire includes some 760,000 distinct CDR3 sequences, roughly 25% of them detected once, and more than 7.5% sits in the top ten. Separately, the same data were catalogued under a study of T cells of mothers and their children.

Sample: blood. Receptor source: a boy aged 5-17 years in good health.

The chain employs TRBV10-1 and TRBJ2-7, with D possibly being TRBD1 (5 bases). The CDR3 spans 14 residues. Trimming cost V 2 bases and J 6 bases, with 14 bases left between them. Germline assignment: CDR1 WNHNN and CDR2 SYGVQD (reference sequence). CDR3: CASSEESGYSEQYF. The CDR3 DNA is TGCGCCAGCAGTGAGGAATCAGGGTATTCCGAGCAGTACTTC.

This clonotype was picked up a small number of times. This chain connects TRBV6-5 to TRBJ2-7; 8 bases map to TRBD2. The CDR3 runs 11 residues. Losses at the gene ends were 8 bases for V and 6 bases for J; bases not matched to a gene: 3. Per germline, CDR1 MNHEY and CDR2 SVGAGI. CDR3 sequence reads: CASGAGAEQYF. The CDR3 DNA follows: TGTGCCAGCGGAGCGGGAGCCGAGCAGTACTTC.

This sequence joins TRBV6-1 and TRBJ2-5; possible D gene TRBD1, 5 bases. With 0 bases removed from V and 2 bases from J, the gap between germline ends came to 19 bases. CDR1 is MNHNS, CDR2 SASEGT, per germline. The CDR3 has 18 amino acids. CDR3 coding DNA: TGTGCCAGCAGTGAAGCCCTCGATGTGAGACAGATACAAGAGACCCAGTACTTC. This translates into CASSEALDVRQIQETQYF.

The V gene is TRBV24-1, the J gene TRBJ2-4; possibly TRBD2 for D (5 bases). CDR1 and CDR2 from the germline V gene are KGHDR and SFDVKD. Trimming stripped 12 bases from V and 0 bases from J, with 17 bases between. The CDR3 length is 15 residues. The CDR3 region is CAPWGDPLAKNIQYF. As DNA, the CDR3 is TGTGCCCCCTGGGGAGACCCTTTAGCCAAAAACATTCAGTACTTC.

This clonotype occurred a few times. The chain is built from TRBV5-1 and TRBJ2-6; 9 nucleotides align to TRBD1. The CDR3 is 18 residues long. Trimming at V came to 3 bases and at J to 1 base, leaving 8 bases not matched to a gene. CDR1 and CDR2 (germline): SGHRS, YFSETQ. The CDR3 region has the DNA TGCGCCAGCAGCTCCGGAGGACAGGGGTATTCTGGGGCCAACGTCCTGACTTTC. It specifies CASSSGGQGYSGANVLTF.

This clonotype was counted only a few times. The genes are TRBV10-2 and TRBJ2-7, with TRBD2 identical over 11 bases. The germline V gene encodes CDR1 WSHSY and CDR2 SAAADI. V trimming: 5 bases; J trimming: 3 bases; junction bases outside the gene matches: 6. The CDR3 sequence is 15 residues long. CDR3 region: CASSPALAGGYEQYF. CDR3 sequence (DNA): TGCGCCAGCAGTCCTGCCCTAGCGGGGGGCTACGAGCAGTACTTC.

This clonotype occurred a few times. The chain employs TRBV7-8 and TRBJ1-3; D is ambiguous. Trimming took 3 bases from V and 0 from J, leaving 9 bases between them. Germline V gives CDR1 SGHVS, CDR2 FQNEAQ. The CDR3 is 15 amino acids. CDR3 DNA sequence: TGTGCCAGCAGCTTTCTGAGGGCCTCTGGAAACACCATATATTTT. This encodes CASSFLRASGNTIYF.

This clonotype was seen a handful of times. The chain recombines TRBV2 with TRBJ2-1; D not certain. V lost 2 bases and J 8 bases, leaving 7 bases between the germline ends. The CDR3 has 12 residues. Germline values: CDR1 SNHLY, CDR2 FYNNEI. The CDR3 bases are TGTGCCAGCAGTGAAAATGGCTATGAGCAGTTCTTC. Protein: CASSENGYEQFF.

V and J are TRBV15 and TRBJ2-2; 7 nucleotides match TRBD1. The V segment lost 3 bases and the J segment 0 bases; nucleotides outside the gene matches: 4. In germline, CDR1 is LNHNV, CDR2 YYDKDF (reference sequence). This CDR3 region has 16 residues. The CDR3 loop reads CATSRNTGANTGELFF. In DNA, the CDR3 is TGTGCCACCAGCAGGAACACAGGGGCGAACACCGGGGAGCTGTTTTTT.

This clonotype was seen only once. The chain recombines TRBV4-3 with TRBJ2-3; no clear D. The CDR3 sequence is 13 residues long. V lost 4 bases, J lost 4 bases, and 9 bases lay in between. CDR1 is LGHNA, CDR2 YSLEER, per germline. CDR3 bases: TGCGCCAGCAGCCTCCGACCTGCAGATACGCAGTATTTT. It codes for CASSLRPADTQYF.

A remark on this clonotype: The germline gene is not matched at one end of the junction; a read error may be the cause. The chain employs TRBV6-5 and TRBJ2-1, with D possibly being TRBD2 (6 bases). Germline loops: CDR1 MNHEY, CDR2 SVGAGI. The CDR3 runs 15 residues. The CDR3 protein is CASNYSGVGPNEQFF. The CDR3 region has the DNA TGTGCCAGCAATTACTCGGGGGTTGGACCGAATGAGCAGTTCTTC.